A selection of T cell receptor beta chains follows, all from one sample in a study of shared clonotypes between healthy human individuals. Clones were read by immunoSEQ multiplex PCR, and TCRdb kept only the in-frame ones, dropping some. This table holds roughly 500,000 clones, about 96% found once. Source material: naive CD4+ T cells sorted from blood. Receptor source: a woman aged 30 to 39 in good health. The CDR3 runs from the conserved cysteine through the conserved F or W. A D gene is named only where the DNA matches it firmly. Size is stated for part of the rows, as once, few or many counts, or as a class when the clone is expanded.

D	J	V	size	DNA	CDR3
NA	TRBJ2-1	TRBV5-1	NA	TGCGCCAGCAGCTTGGGTGACAATGAGCAGTTCTTC	CASSLGDNEQFF
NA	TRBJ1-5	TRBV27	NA	TGTGCCAGCACCGCCCCAGGATCTAGCAATCAGCCCCAGCATTTT	CASTAPGSSNQPQHF
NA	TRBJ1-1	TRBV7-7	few	TGTGCCAGCAGCTTCCCGGGACTCCAACGGACTTTCTTT	CASSFPGLQRTFF
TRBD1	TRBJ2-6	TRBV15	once	TGTGCCACCCTCGGGACAGGGTATATGGCCGGGGCCAACGTCCTGACTTTC	CATLGTGYMAGANVLTF
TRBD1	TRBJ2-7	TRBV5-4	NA	TGTGCCAGCAGCATAGGACAGGGTTTGCACGAGCAGTACTTC	CASSIGQGLHEQYF
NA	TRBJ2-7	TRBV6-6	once	TGTGCCAGCACCAATACTGGAGGGACCTACGAGCAGTACTTC	CASTNTGGTYEQYF
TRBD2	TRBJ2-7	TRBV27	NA	TGTGCCAGCAGTTTAGACGGCCGAATGGGGGGGAAGTCCTACGAGCAGTACTTC	CASSLDGRMGGKSYEQYF
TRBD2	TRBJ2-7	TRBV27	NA	TGTGCCAGGGAGGGCGGGAGTTTCTCCTACGAGCAGTACTTC	CAREGGSFSYEQYF
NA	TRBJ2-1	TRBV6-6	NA	TGTGCCAGCAGTTACTCGACCCCCCTCGGGAATGAGCAGTTCTTC	CASSYSTPLGNEQFF
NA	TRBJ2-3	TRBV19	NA	TGTGCCAGTAGCGACGCCTCAGATACGCAGTATTTT	CASSDASDTQYF
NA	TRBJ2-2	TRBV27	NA	TGTGCCAGCAGTTTATCCACACCGCCCTTGAACACCGGGGAGCTGTTTTTT	CASSLSTPPLNTGELFF
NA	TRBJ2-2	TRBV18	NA	TGTGCCAGCTCACCACGACAGCCGTACACCGGGGAGCTGTTTTTT	CASSPRQPYTGELFF
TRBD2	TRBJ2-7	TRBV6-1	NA	TGTGCCAGCAGTGAAATTGGAAGCGGGACGCCCTACGAGCAGTACTTC	CASSEIGSGTPYEQYF
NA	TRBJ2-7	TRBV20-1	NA	TGCAGTGCTAGCGTGGTTTATGGGCAGTACTTC	CSASVVYGQYF
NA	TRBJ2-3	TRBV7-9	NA	TGTGCCAGCAGTCCAGATGGGTTAGATACGCAGTATTTT	CASSPDGLDTQYF
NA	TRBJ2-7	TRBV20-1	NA	TGCAGTGCTAGGAGCGGCTACGAGCAGTACTTC	CSARSGYEQYF
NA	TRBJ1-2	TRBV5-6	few	TGTGCCAGCAGCAGAGAGAGGGTACGGGGCTACACCTTC	CASSRERVRGYTF
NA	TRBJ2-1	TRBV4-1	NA	TGCGCCAGCAGCCACATAACCGTAGGAGAGCAGTTCTTC	CASSHITVGEQFF
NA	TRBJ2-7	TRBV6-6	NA	TGTGCCAGCAGTTACTCCGACTCCTACGAGCAGTACTTC	CASSYSDSYEQYF
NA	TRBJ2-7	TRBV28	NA	TGTGCCAGCAGTTTAGGGGACTACGAGCAGTACTTC	CASSLGDYEQYF
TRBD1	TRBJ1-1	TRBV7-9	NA	TGTGCCAGCAGCCCCCGCCAGGGGGACGGAAACACTGAAGCTTTCTTT	CASSPRQGDGNTEAFF
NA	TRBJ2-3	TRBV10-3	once	TGTGCCATCAGTGAGTCCCAAGGGAGCACAGATACGCAGTATTTT	CAISESQGSTDTQYF
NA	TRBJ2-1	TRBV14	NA	TGTGCCAGCAGCCAACTACCTCCAGGGTCGGCTACTACCAATGAGCAGTTCTTC	CASSQLPPGSATTNEQFF
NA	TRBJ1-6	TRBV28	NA	TGTGCCAGCACCCAGCCCGTCAGCTCCTATAATTCACCCCTCCACTTT	CASTQPVSSYNSPLHF
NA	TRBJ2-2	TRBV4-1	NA	TGCGCCAGCAGCCCATTGCAGGGTAGGGTGGAGCTGTTTTTT	CASSPLQGRVELFF
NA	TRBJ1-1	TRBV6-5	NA	TGTGCCAGCAGTTACGGGTCGGGGGACACTGAAGCTTTCTTT	CASSYGSGDTEAFF
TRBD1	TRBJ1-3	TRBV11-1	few	TGTGCCAGCAGCGCTAGCTGGACAGGCTCTGGAAACACCATATATTTT	CASSASWTGSGNTIYF
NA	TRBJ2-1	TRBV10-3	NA	TGTGCCATCAGTGTGCAGGGGCGGAATGAGCAGTTCTTC	CAISVQGRNEQFF